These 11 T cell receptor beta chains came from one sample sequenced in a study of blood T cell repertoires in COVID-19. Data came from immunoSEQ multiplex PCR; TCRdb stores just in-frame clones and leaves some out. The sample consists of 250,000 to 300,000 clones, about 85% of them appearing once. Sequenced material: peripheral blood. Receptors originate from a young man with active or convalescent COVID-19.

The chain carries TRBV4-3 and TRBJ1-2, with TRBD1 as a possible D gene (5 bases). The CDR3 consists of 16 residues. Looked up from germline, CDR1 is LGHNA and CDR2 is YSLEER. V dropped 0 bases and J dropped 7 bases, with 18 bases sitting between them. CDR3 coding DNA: TGCGCCAGCAGCCAAGATCGCCAGGGAGGGTTGGGTGGCTACACCTTC. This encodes CASSQDRQGGLGGYTF.

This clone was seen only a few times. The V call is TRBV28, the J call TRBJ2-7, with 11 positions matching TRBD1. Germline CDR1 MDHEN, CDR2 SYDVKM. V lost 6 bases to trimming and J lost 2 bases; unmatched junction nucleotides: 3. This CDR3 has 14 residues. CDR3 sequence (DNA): TGTGCCAGCAGAAAGGGACAGGGGGCCTACGAGCAGTACTTC. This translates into CASRKGQGAYEQYF.

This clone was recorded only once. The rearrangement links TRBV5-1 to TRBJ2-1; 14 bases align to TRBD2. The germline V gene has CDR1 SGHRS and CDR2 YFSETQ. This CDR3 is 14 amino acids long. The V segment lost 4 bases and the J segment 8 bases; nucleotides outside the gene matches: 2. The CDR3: CASSGTSGSDEQFF. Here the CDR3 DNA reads TGCGCCAGCAGCGGGACTAGCGGGAGTGATGAGCAGTTCTTC. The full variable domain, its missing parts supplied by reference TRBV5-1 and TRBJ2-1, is KAGVTQTPRYLIKTRGQQVTLSCSPISGHRSVSWYQQTPGQGLQFLFEYFSETQRNKGNFPGRFSGRQFSNSRSEMNVSTLELGDSALYLCASSGTSGSDEQFFGPGTRLTVL.

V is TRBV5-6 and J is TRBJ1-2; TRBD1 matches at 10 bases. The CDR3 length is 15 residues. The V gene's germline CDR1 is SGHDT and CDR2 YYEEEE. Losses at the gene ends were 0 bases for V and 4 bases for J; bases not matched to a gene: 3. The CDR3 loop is CASSLVGQGPYGYTF. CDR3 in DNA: TGTGCCAGCAGCTTGGTGGGACAGGGGCCCTATGGCTACACCTTC.

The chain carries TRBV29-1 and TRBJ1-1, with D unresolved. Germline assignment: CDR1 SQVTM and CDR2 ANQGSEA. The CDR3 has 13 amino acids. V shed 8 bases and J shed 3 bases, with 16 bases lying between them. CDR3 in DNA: TGCAGCCCCGGGAACGGGGTCGACACTGAAGCTTTCTTT. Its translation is CSPGNGVDTEAFF.

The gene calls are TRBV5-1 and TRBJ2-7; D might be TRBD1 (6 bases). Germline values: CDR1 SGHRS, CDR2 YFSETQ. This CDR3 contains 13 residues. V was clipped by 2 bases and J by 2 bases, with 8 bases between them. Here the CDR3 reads CASSFAGAYEQYF. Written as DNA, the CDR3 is TGCGCCAGCAGCTTTGCAGGGGCCTACGAGCAGTACTTC.

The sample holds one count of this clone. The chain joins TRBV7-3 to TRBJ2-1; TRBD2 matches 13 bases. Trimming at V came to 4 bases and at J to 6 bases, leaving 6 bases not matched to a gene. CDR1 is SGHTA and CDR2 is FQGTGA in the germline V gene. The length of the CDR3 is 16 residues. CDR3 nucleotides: TGTGCCAGCAGCTCCTGGACTAGCGGGAGTATCAATGAGCAGTTCTTC. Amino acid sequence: CASSSWTSGSINEQFF.

The CDR3 coding sequence is TGTGCCAGCAGCTTAGGACAGGGGCTTGGCTACACCTTC. Protein: CASSLGQGLGYTF. This chain uses TRBV11-1 with TRBJ1-2; 8 positions agree with TRBD1. This CDR3 comprises 13 residues. Germline-derived CDR1 and CDR2 are SGHAT and FQDESV (reference sequence). V lost 1 base to trimming and J lost 7 bases; unmatched junction nucleotides: 2.

Written as DNA, the CDR3 is TGTGCCAGCAGTTACCGGGGGAGGGCGGTCACAGATACGCAGTATTTT. Protein product: CASSYRGRAVTDTQYF. V gene TRBV6-5 combines with J gene TRBJ2-3, with TRBD2 matching over 7 bases. CDR1 and CDR2 from the germline V gene are MNHEY and SVGAGI. The CDR3 spans 16 residues. After removal of 2 bases from V and 2 bases from J, the junction contained 7 bases not matched to a gene.

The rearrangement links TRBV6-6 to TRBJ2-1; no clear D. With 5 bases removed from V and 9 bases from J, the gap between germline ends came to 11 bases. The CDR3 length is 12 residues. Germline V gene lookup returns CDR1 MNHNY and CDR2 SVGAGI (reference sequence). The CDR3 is CASSTPIFEQFF. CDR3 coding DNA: TGTGCCAGCAGTACTCCTATCTTTGAGCAGTTCTTC.

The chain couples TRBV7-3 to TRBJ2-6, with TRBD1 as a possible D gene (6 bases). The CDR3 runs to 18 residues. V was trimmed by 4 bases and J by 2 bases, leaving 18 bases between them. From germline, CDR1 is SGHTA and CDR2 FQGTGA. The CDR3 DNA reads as TGTGCCAGCAGCTCTCACAGGGTAGCCCCGCCTGGGGCCAACGTCCTGACTTTC. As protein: CASSSHRVAPPGANVLTF.